In its sample, the clone carrying this TCR beta chain was seen a few times. Other DNA sequences from this sample encode an identical CDR3 as well. Per the original methods: Estimation of nucleated cell counts was performed using reference gene primer amplification. Data came from immunoSEQ multiplex PCR; TCRdb stores just in-frame clones and leaves some out. V, J and clone size derive from that table, while D and trimming were established from the DNA sequence. The data contain about 480,000 clones, approximately 87% of them seen just once; the ten biggest clones take up about 1.7%. This CDR3 region has 14 residues. The V gene lost 2 bases and the J gene lost 3 bases, with 11 bases spanning the gap. The V gene's germline CDR1 is SGHRS and CDR2 YFSETQ. This record comes from a study of blood T cell repertoires in COVID-19. Overall study context: Acute-phase and convalescent COVID-19 samples originated in the United States, Italy and Spain.

Before being deemed recovered, Cohort 3 donors had two negative PCRs, clearance, or symptom resolution. Sequenced material: PBMCs or T cells enriched from blood (not recorded which). The sequence came from a woman in her thirties or forties who had recovered from COVID-19. This sequence joins TRBV5-1 and TRBJ1-2, with D possibly matching TRBD1 (5 bases). The CDR3 nucleotides are TGCGCCAGCAGCTTATCAGGGCTCGACTATGGCTACACCTTC. This encodes CASSLSGLDYGYTF.